The 19 T cell receptor beta chains presented below share a single source sample, sequenced in a study of blood T cell repertoires in COVID-19. Profiling relied on immunoSEQ multiplex PCR, and the TCRdb table lists in-frame clones only, not all of them. The table lists 400,000 to 450,000 clones, 80% to 95% of them singletons. The specimen sequenced was PBMCs or T cells enriched from blood (not recorded which). All receptors derive from a man younger than 35 who had recovered from COVID-19.

The V call is TRBV10-2, the J call TRBJ2-2, with 8 bases fitting TRBD2. This CDR3 region has 16 residues. V lost 6 bases to trimming and J lost 1 base; unmatched junction nucleotides: 7. The V gene's germline CDR1 is WSHSY and CDR2 SAAADI. CDR3 DNA: TGCGCCAGCAGCACCGGGACTAGACAGAACACCGGGGAGCTGTTTTTT. Translation: CASSTGTRQNTGELFF.

J is TRBJ2-7 and V is TRBV19, with 7 bases matching TRBD2. This CDR3 has 17 residues. In germline, CDR1 is LNHDA, CDR2 SQIVND (reference sequence). Losses at the gene ends were 1 base for V and 0 bases for J; bases not matched to a gene: 9. The CDR3 here is CASSIGGVAGYSYEQYF. The CDR3 DNA follows: TGTGCCAGTAGTATAGGGGGGGTAGCGGGCTACTCCTACGAGCAGTACTTC. The full variable domain, completed using reference TRBV19 and TRBJ2-7, is DGGITQSPKYLFRKEGQNVTLSCEQNLNHDAMYWYRQDPGQGLRLIYYSQIVNDFQKGDIAEGYSVSREKKESFPLTVTSAQKNPTAFYLCASSIGGVAGYSYEQYFGPGTRLTVT.

The chain couples TRBV7-2 to TRBJ1-2; 8 nucleotides align to TRBD1. J was trimmed by 2 bases and V by 2 bases; bases with no gene match: 7. From germline, CDR1 is SGHTA and CDR2 FQGNSA. There are 16 residues in the CDR3. The CDR3 spells CASSLKGRTGNYGYTF. Here the CDR3 DNA reads TGTGCCAGCAGCTTAAAAGGCCGGACAGGGAACTATGGCTACACCTTC.

This chain joins TRBV2 and TRBJ2-7; TRBD1 matches 11 bases. V was pared by 6 bases and J by 7 bases, with 2 bases of the junction left unmatched. This CDR3 region has 12 residues. Germline loops: CDR1 SNHLY, CDR2 FYNNEI. This CDR3 is CASRGTGGEQYF. CDR3 coding DNA: TGTGCCAGCAGGGGGACAGGGGGGGAGCAGTACTTC.

The rearrangement uses TRBV6-6 and TRBJ2-7; D might be TRBD2 (5 bases). Deletions cut 6 bases from V and 5 bases from J, with 14 bases between. Per the germline V gene, CDR1 is MNHNY and CDR2 is SVGAGI (reference sequence). The CDR3 runs to 13 residues. In nucleotides, the CDR3 is TGTGCCAGCAGCTCAGGACTGACCGACGAGCAGTACTTC. It translates to CASSSGLTDEQYF.

V usage is TRBV5-1 and J usage is TRBJ2-1, with TRBD2 identical over 9 bases. The CDR3 is 16 residues long. Trimming removed 4 bases from V and 9 bases from J; junction bases left unmatched: 14. CDR1 and CDR2 (germline): SGHRS, YFSETQ. The CDR3 nucleotides read TGCGCCAGCAGCAGTAGCGGGAGTGGGGTAATCGGTGAGCAGTTCTTC. Protein sequence: CASSSSGSGVIGEQFF.

The chain has TRBV5-1 and TRBJ2-2; tentative D call: TRBD1 (6 bases). The CDR3 contains 14 residues. V shed 7 bases and J shed 8 bases, with 18 bases lying between them. Germline CDR1 reads SGHRS; CDR2 reads YFSETQ. The CDR3: CASSRGDIEGELFF. The CDR3 DNA reads TGCGCCAGCTCAAGAGGGGACATCGAAGGGGAGCTGTTTTTT.

This clone was seen just once. This chain joins TRBV19 and TRBJ1-2; D call uncertain. The germline V gene encodes CDR1 LNHDA and CDR2 SQIVND (reference sequence). The V gene lost 8 bases and the J gene lost 3 bases, with 16 bases spanning the gap. CDR3 length: 14 residues. For the CDR3, the DNA is TGTGCCAGTGAGAGTAGGGAGGACTACTATGGCTACACCTTC. The encoded protein is CASESREDYYGYTF. Full variable domain (remainder filled in from reference TRBV19 and TRBJ1-2): DGGITQSPKYLFRKEGQNVTLSCEQNLNHDAMYWYRQDPGQGLRLIYYSQIVNDFQKGDIAEGYSVSREKKESFPLTVTSAQKNPTAFYLCASESREDYYGYTFGSGTRLTVV.

This chain uses TRBV28 with TRBJ2-7; D possibly corresponds to TRBD1 (6 bases). This CDR3 region has 14 residues. Trimming stripped 4 bases from V and 7 bases from J, with 17 bases between. In germline, CDR1 is MDHEN, CDR2 SYDVKM. DNA for the CDR3: TGTGCCAGCAGTTCGCCTCCCGGGGACACTGAGCAGTACTTC. This encodes CASSSPPGDTEQYF.

The V gene is TRBV12-3 or TRBV12-4, the J gene TRBJ2-5; D remains ambiguous. The CDR3 runs to 12 residues. Trimming cost V 6 bases and J 5 bases, with 10 bases left between them. CDR3 in amino acids: CASSPVGETQYF. CDR3 sequence (DNA): TGTGCCAGCAGCCCCGTCGGTGAGACCCAGTACTTC.

The V gene is TRBV24-1, the J gene TRBJ2-1; no clear D. CDR1 KGHDR and CDR2 SFDVKD come from the germline V gene. V was cut by 1 base and J by 1 base, with 10 bases left in between. There are 16 residues in the CDR3. The CDR3 reads CATSDFGGISYNEQFF. Written as DNA, the CDR3 is TGTGCCACCAGTGATTTTGGCGGTATTTCCTACAATGAGCAGTTCTTC.

This chain links TRBV7-9 with TRBJ2-7; 7 bases fit TRBD1. Looked up from germline, CDR1 is SEHNR and CDR2 is FQNEAQ (reference sequence). The CDR3 covers 14 residues. Unmatched junction bases numbered 7, after V lost 5 bases and J lost 3 bases. The CDR3 DNA reads as TGTGCCAGCAGCCCGGACAGGAAGAGCTACGAGCAGTACTTC. It specifies CASSPDRKSYEQYF.

The gene calls are TRBV18 and TRBJ1-3; D gene uncertain. This CDR3 has 16 residues. Germline V CDR1 and CDR2: KGHSH, LQKENI. Deletions cut 3 bases from V and 0 bases from J, with 12 bases between. The CDR3 region is CASSPYPAFSGNTIYF. In DNA form, the CDR3 reads TGTGCCAGCTCACCTTACCCAGCGTTCTCTGGAAACACCATATATTTT.

The chain combines TRBV5-1 with TRBJ1-3, with no clear D. The CDR3 spans 13 residues. V was trimmed by 1 base and J by 6 bases, leaving 8 bases between them. The germline V gene has CDR1 SGHRS and CDR2 YFSETQ. CDR3 bases: TGCGCCAGCAGCTTGAATCGGGAAAACACCATATATTTT. It yields the protein CASSLNRENTIYF. Looking up the rest from reference TRBV5-1 and TRBJ1-3 gives the full variable domain: KAGVTQTPRYLIKTRGQQVTLSCSPISGHRSVSWYQQTPGQGLQFLFEYFSETQRNKGNFPGRFSGRQFSNSRSEMNVSTLELGDSALYLCASSLNRENTIYFGEGSWLTVV.

The rearrangement joins TRBV28 to TRBJ1-1; D not resolved. Trimming stripped 5 bases from V and 6 bases from J, with 16 bases between. Germline V lookup: CDR1 MDHEN, CDR2 SYDVKM. The CDR3 spans 14 residues. This CDR3 is CASSPPGRVAEAFF. CDR3 bases: TGTGCCAGCAGTCCCCCCGGGAGGGTTGCTGAAGCTTTCTTT.

This clone was recorded a few times. The DNA of the CDR3 is TGTGCCAGCAGTCCCTTAGGGGGTGGACAGCCCCAGCATTTT. Its translation: CASSPLGGGQPQHF. This chain uses TRBV5-5 with TRBJ1-5; possible D gene TRBD1, 6 bases. From germline, CDR1 is SGHKS and CDR2 YYEKEE (reference sequence). CDR3 size: 14 residues. V lost 5 bases to trimming and J lost 7 bases, with 16 bases between them.

The chain is built from TRBV2 and TRBJ2-7; tentatively, D is TRBD2 (5 bases). CDR1 SNHLY and CDR2 FYNNEI come from the germline V gene. The CDR3 has 11 amino acids. Trimming took 7 bases from V and 6 from J, leaving 10 bases between them. As DNA, the CDR3 is TGTGCCAGCATCTTGGAGGTCGAGCAGTACTTC. Protein: CASILEVEQYF.

This clone is a singleton in its sample. The chain recombines TRBV7-2 with TRBJ2-2; no clear D gene. CDR1 and CDR2 from the germline V gene are SGHTA and FQGNSA. V lost 1 base and J 8 bases, leaving 11 bases between the germline ends. The CDR3 sequence is 14 residues long. The DNA of the CDR3 is TGTGCCAGCAGCTTAGTTGGGCTACTTGGGGAGCTGTTTTTT. Translated: CASSLVGLLGELFF.

The chain is built from TRBV19 and TRBJ1-2; tentative D call: TRBD1 (5 bases). The CDR3 runs 13 residues. Germline CDR1 reads LNHDA; CDR2 reads SQIVND (reference sequence). With 7 bases removed from V and 4 bases from J, the gap between germline ends came to 13 bases. CDR3 loop: CASTLLGVYGYTF. CDR3 coding DNA: TGTGCCAGTACCCTTCTAGGGGTCTATGGCTACACCTTC.